This record concerns one T cell receptor beta chain sequence. These data come from a study of blood T cell repertoires in COVID-19. Background on the study: The study drew acute and convalescent COVID-19 samples from the United States, Italy and Spain. PBMCs, B-cell-depleted T cells, or T cells provided the cDNA or gDNA that made up the material.

Under the authors' procedure: Reference gene primers were amplified, and this amplification served to estimate nucleated cell counts. Clones were sequenced by immunoSEQ multiplex PCR, and TCRdb holds only the in-frame ones, with some missing. V, J and clone size reflect that table, while D and trimming were determined from the DNA. The table records 300,000 to 350,000 clones, roughly 87% of them present only once. The CDR3 sequence is 15 residues long. Trimming removed 7 bases at V and 6 bases at J, with 19 bases between. In germline, CDR1 is SEHNR, CDR2 FQNEAQ (reference sequence). Enrollment of patients from Seattle took place during active infection, with longitudinal follow-up.

The J gene is TRBJ2-1, the V gene TRBV7-9; possible D gene TRBD1, 6 bases. Sequencing was done on a sample of peripheral blood. This sequence was found in a man aged 25-45 years with COVID-19, enrolled during active disease. The CDR3 loop reads CASTPNPTGSNEQFF. CDR3 bases: TGTGCCAGCACCCCAAACCCAACAGGGAGCAATGAGCAGTTCTTC.